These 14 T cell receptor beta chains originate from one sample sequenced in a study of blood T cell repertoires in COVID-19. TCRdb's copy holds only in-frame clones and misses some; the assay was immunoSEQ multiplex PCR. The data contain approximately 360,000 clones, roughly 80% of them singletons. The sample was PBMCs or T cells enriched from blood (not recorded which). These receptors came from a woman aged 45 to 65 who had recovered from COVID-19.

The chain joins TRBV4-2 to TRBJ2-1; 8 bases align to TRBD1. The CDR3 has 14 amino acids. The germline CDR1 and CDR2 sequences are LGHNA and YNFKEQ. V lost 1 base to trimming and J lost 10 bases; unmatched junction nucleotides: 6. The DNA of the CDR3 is TGTGCCAGCAGCCAAGGGCAGGGGGCTAAGGAGCAGTTCTTC. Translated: CASSQGQGAKEQFF.

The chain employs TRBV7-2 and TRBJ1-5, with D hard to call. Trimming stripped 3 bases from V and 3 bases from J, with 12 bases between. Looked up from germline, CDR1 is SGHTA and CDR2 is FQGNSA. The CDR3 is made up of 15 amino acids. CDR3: CASSFRGQNNQPQHF. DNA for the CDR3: TGTGCCAGCAGCTTTAGAGGGCAGAACAATCAGCCCCAGCATTTT.

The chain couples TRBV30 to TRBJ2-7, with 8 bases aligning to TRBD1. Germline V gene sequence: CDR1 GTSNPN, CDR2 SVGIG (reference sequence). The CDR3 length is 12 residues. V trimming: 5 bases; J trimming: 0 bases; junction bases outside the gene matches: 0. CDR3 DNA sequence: TGTGCCTGGGGACAGGGCTCCTACGAGCAGTACTTC. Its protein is CAWGQGSYEQYF.

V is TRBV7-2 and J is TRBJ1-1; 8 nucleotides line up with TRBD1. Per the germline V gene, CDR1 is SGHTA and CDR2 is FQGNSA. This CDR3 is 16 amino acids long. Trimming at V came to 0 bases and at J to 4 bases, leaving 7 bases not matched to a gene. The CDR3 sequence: CASSLAPTGAGTEAFF. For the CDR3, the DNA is TGTGCCAGCAGCTTAGCCCCGACAGGGGCGGGCACTGAAGCTTTCTTT.

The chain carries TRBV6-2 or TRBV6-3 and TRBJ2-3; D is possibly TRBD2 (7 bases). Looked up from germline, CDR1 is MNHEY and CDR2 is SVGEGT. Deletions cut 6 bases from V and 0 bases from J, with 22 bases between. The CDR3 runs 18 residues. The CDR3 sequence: CASSPRGGGSISTDTQYF. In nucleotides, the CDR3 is TGTGCCAGCAGCCCCCGCGGGGGCGGGAGTATTAGCACAGATACGCAGTATTTT.

The CDR3 DNA is TGTGCCACCAGCAGAGAGGACAGAACCTACGAGCAGTACTTC. The encoded protein is CATSREDRTYEQYF. The rearrangement joins TRBV15 to TRBJ2-7; perhaps TRBD1 as D (6 bases). Trimming stripped 0 bases from V and 2 bases from J, with 8 bases between. Germline V gene sequence: CDR1 LNHNV, CDR2 YYDKDF (reference sequence). The CDR3 runs to 14 residues.

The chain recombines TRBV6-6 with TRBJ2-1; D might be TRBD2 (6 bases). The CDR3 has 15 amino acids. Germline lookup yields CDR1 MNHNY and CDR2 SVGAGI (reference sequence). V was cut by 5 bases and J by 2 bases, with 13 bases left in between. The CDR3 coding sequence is TGTGCCAGCAGTAGGAGCGGGCCCACCTACAATGAGCAGTTCTTC. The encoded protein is CASSRSGPTYNEQFF.

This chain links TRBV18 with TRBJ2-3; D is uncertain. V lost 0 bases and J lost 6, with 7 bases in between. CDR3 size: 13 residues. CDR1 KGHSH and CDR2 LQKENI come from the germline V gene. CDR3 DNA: TGTGCCAGCTCACCACCGTTCCTGGATACGCAGTATTTT. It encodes CASSPPFLDTQYF.

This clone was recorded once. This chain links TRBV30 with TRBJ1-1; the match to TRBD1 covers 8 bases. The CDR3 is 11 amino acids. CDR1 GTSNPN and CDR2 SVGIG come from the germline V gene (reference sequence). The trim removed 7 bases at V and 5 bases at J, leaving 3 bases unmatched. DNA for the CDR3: TGTGCCTCCAGGGGGCGGACTGAAGCTTTCTTT. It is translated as CASRGRTEAFF.

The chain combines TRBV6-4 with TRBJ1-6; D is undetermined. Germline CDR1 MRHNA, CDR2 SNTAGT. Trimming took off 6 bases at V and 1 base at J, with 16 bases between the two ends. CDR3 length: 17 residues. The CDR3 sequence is CASRVPVGRSYNSPLHF. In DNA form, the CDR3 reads TGTGCCAGCAGGGTACCCGTGGGGAGATCCTATAATTCACCCCTCCACTTT.

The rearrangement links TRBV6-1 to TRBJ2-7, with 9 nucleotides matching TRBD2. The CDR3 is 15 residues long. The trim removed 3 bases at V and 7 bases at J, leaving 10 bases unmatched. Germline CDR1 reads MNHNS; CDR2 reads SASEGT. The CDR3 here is CASSDLAGPAGEQYF. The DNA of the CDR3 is TGTGCCAGCAGTGACCTAGCGGGGCCCGCGGGAGAGCAGTACTTC.

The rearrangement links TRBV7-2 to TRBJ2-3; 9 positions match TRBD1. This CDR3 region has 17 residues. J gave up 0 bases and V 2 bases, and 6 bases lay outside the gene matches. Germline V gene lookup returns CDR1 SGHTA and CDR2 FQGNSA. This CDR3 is CASSLRWDRVSTDTQYF. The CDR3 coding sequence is TGTGCCAGCAGCTTAAGGTGGGACAGGGTGAGCACAGATACGCAGTATTTT.

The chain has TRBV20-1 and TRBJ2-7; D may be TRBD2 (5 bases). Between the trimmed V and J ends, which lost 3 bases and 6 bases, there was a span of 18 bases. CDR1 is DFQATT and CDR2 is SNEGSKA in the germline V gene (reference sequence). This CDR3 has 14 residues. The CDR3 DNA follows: TGCAGTGCTAGTTTCCGAGGAGGCCACGGCGAGCAGTACTTC. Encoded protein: CSASFRGGHGEQYF.

The CDR3 sequence: CASSPPGTGGQKLFF. Here the CDR3 DNA reads TGTGCCAGCAGCCCACCCGGGACAGGGGGCCAAAAACTGTTTTTT. The chain links TRBV7-9 to TRBJ1-4, with TRBD1 identical over 12 bases. The CDR3 runs 15 residues. Germline V CDR1 and CDR2: SEHNR, FQNEAQ (reference sequence). J gave up 9 bases and V 5 bases, and 7 bases lay outside the gene matches.